Described below is a single T cell receptor beta chain sequence and its context. Some clones are missing from TCRdb's copy, which holds only in-frame ones; the method was immunoSEQ multiplex PCR. Counted here are some 130,000 clones, 90% to 95% occurring once; the ten biggest clones make up around 0.025%. The data stem from a study of human thymus T cells. Corrective cardiac surgery supplied the resected thymus tissue. The germline CDR1 and CDR2 sequences are LGHNA and YSLEER. The V gene end was trimmed by 4 bases and the J gene end by 3 bases; junction bases not matched to a gene: 5. The CDR3 is 15 amino acids.

The rearrangement links TRBV4-3 to TRBJ1-5; 8 bases fit TRBD1. Sequences were obtained from thymus tissue. This clonotype was obtained from a boy in the first two years of life with a congenital heart defect but otherwise immunologically healthy. CDR3 loop: CASSLTGESNQPQHF. Written as DNA, the CDR3 is TGCGCCAGCAGCCTGACAGGGGAGTCCAATCAGCCCCAGCATTTT.